These T cell receptor beta chains were read from a single sample in a study of T cells after yellow fever vaccination. TCRdb reprocessed the 5' RACE reads with MiXCR, giving one entry per CDR3 protein. The profile covers 200,000 to 300,000 distinct CDR3 sequences, with roughly 6.8% appearing a single time and around 1.1% taken by the ten largest. This specimen consisted of CD4+ T cells sorted from PBMCs, obtained on the day of the yellow fever booster vaccination. These receptors all come from a man between 25 and 39 years old who received the YFV17D yellow fever vaccine. The CDR3 runs from the conserved cysteine through the conserved F or W. A D gene is named only where the DNA matches it firmly. Not all rows give a size; the values are once, few, many and, for expanded clones, a class.

CDR3 protein: CASSLAWTYEQYF; CDR3 DNA: TGTGCCAGCAGCTTAGCTTGGACCTACGAGCAGTACTTC; V gene: TRBV7-2; D gene: NA; clone size: few; J gene: TRBJ2-7
CDR3 protein: CASSPPSGYNEQFF; CDR3 DNA: TGTGCCAGCTCACCTCCATCAGGTTACAATGAGCAGTTCTTC; V gene: TRBV18; D gene: NA; clone size: many; J gene: TRBJ2-1
CDR3 protein: CSASGDRVQPQHF; CDR3 DNA: TGCAGTGCTAGTGGGGACAGGGTTCAGCCCCAGCATTTT; V gene: TRBV20-1; D gene: TRBD1; clone size: few; J gene: TRBJ1-5
CDR3 protein: CAWAKGLAVLMAYEQYF; CDR3 DNA: TGTGCCTGGGCCAAGGGACTAGCGGTTCTTATGGCATACGAGCAGTACTTC; V gene: TRBV30; D gene: TRBD2; clone size: few; J gene: TRBJ2-7
CDR3 protein: CASSLNRVFYNEQFF; CDR3 DNA: TGTGCCAGCAGTTTAAACCGGGTATTCTACAATGAGCAGTTCTTC; V gene: TRBV12-3/TRBV12-4; D gene: NA; clone size: many; J gene: TRBJ2-1
CDR3 protein: CASNSGPGGGYTF; CDR3 DNA: TGTGCCAGCAACTCGGGGCCGGGCGGTGGCTACACCTTC; V gene: TRBV12-3/TRBV12-4; D gene: NA; clone size: many; J gene: TRBJ1-2
CDR3 protein: CASSPRTGGETQYF; CDR3 DNA: TGTGCCAGCTCACCCCGGACAGGGGGAGAGACCCAGTACTTC; V gene: TRBV18; D gene: TRBD1; clone size: many; J gene: TRBJ2-5
CDR3 protein: CASSLAGTAYGYTF; CDR3 DNA: TGCGCCAGCAGCTTGGCCGGGACAGCCTATGGCTACACCTTC; V gene: TRBV5-1; D gene: TRBD1; clone size: NA; J gene: TRBJ1-2
CDR3 protein: CASSPGTENTGELFF; CDR3 DNA: TGTGCCAGCAGCCCGGGGACAGAGAACACCGGGGAGCTGTTTTTT; V gene: TRBV11-2; D gene: TRBD1; clone size: few; J gene: TRBJ2-2
CDR3 protein: CASSQGQGVETQYF; CDR3 DNA: TGCGCCAGCAGCCAAGGACAGGGGGTGGAGACCCAGTACTTC; V gene: TRBV4-3; D gene: TRBD1; clone size: NA; J gene: TRBJ2-5
CDR3 protein: CASSFHPGIQYF; CDR3 DNA: TGTGCCAGCAGTTTTCACCCCGGCATTCAGTACTTC; V gene: TRBV12-3/TRBV12-4; D gene: NA; clone size: many; J gene: TRBJ2-4
CDR3 protein: CASSQEGRANYGYTF; CDR3 DNA: TGCGCCAGCAGCCAAGAGGGCAGGGCGAACTATGGCTACACCTTC; V gene: TRBV4-3; D gene: NA; clone size: NA; J gene: TRBJ1-2
CDR3 protein: CATSIEIGAFVQPQHF; CDR3 DNA: TGTGCCACCAGCATAGAGATCGGGGCGTTCGTGCAGCCCCAGCATTTT; V gene: TRBV15; D gene: NA; clone size: NA; J gene: TRBJ1-5
CDR3 protein: CASSFRSPGTDTQYF; CDR3 DNA: TGTGCCAGCAGCTTTCGCTCCCCGGGGACAGATACGCAGTATTTT; V gene: TRBV7-2; D gene: NA; clone size: many; J gene: TRBJ2-3
CDR3 protein: CASSLFQSGTEKLFF; CDR3 DNA: TGTGCCAGCAGCTTGTTCCAATCCGGTACCGAAAAACTGTTTTTT; V gene: TRBV5-6; D gene: NA; clone size: few; J gene: TRBJ1-4
CDR3 protein: CASSYSKVNTEAFF; CDR3 DNA: TGTGCCAGCAGTTACTCCAAGGTGAACACTGAAGCTTTCTTT; V gene: TRBV6-5; D gene: NA; clone size: NA; J gene: TRBJ1-1
CDR3 protein: CASAAAGTDTQYF; CDR3 DNA: TGCGCCAGCGCGGCGGCCGGCACAGATACGCAGTATTTT; V gene: TRBV5-1; D gene: NA; clone size: few; J gene: TRBJ2-3
CDR3 protein: CASSLAVGGTQYF; CDR3 DNA: TGCGCCAGCAGCTTGGCCGTCGGGGGAACGCAGTATTTT; V gene: TRBV5-1; D gene: NA; clone size: many; J gene: TRBJ2-3
CDR3 protein: CASSQGTGGIMRNQPQHF; CDR3 DNA: TGTGCCAGCAGCCAAGGGACAGGGGGCATAATGCGCAATCAGCCCCAGCATTTT; V gene: TRBV3-1; D gene: TRBD1; clone size: few; J gene: TRBJ1-5
CDR3 protein: CASSVGVRSYNEQFF; CDR3 DNA: TGTGCCAGCAGCGTAGGAGTGAGGTCCTACAATGAGCAGTTCTTC; V gene: TRBV9; D gene: NA; clone size: many; J gene: TRBJ2-1
CDR3 protein: CASSGLGTQYF; CDR3 DNA: TGTGCCAGTAGTGGTCTTGGGACCCAGTACTTC; V gene: TRBV19; D gene: NA; clone size: NA; J gene: TRBJ2-5
CDR3 protein: CASKSRRTDTQYF; CDR3 DNA: TGTGCCAGCAAGTCAAGACGCACAGATACGCAGTATTTT; V gene: TRBV7-9; D gene: NA; clone size: few; J gene: TRBJ2-3
CDR3 protein: CSAPLAGGRNEQFF; CDR3 DNA: TGCAGTGCCCCACTAGCGGGAGGCCGGAATGAGCAGTTCTTC; V gene: TRBV20-1; D gene: TRBD2; clone size: many; J gene: TRBJ2-1
CDR3 protein: CSAPASGGFNNEQFF; CDR3 DNA: TGCAGTGCTCCGGCTAGCGGTGGGTTTAACAATGAGCAGTTCTTC; V gene: TRBV20-1; D gene: TRBD2; clone size: many; J gene: TRBJ2-1
CDR3 protein: CASSSRTGGIYEQYF; CDR3 DNA: TGTGCCAGCAGTTCAAGGACAGGGGGGATCTACGAGCAGTACTTC; V gene: TRBV27; D gene: TRBD1; clone size: NA; J gene: TRBJ2-7
CDR3 protein: CASSSRVGGQETQYF; CDR3 DNA: TGTGCCAGCAGCTCCAGGGTCGGGGGGCAAGAGACCCAGTACTTC; V gene: TRBV7-2; D gene: TRBD2; clone size: many; J gene: TRBJ2-5
CDR3 protein: CASSESDRGNTEAFF; CDR3 DNA: TGTGCCAGCAGTGAATCCGACAGGGGGAACACTGAAGCTTTCTTT; V gene: TRBV25-1; D gene: TRBD1; clone size: few; J gene: TRBJ1-1
CDR3 protein: CSAVTGTSVGNEQFF; CDR3 DNA: TGCAGTGCTGTAACCGGGACTAGCGTCGGCAATGAGCAGTTCTTC; V gene: TRBV20-1; D gene: TRBD2; clone size: few; J gene: TRBJ2-1
CDR3 protein: CASRTSGSRNEQFF; CDR3 DNA: TGTGCCAGCAGAACTAGCGGGAGCCGCAATGAGCAGTTCTTC; V gene: TRBV28; D gene: TRBD2; clone size: many; J gene: TRBJ2-1
CDR3 protein: CDSSRTSGRGTGELFF; CDR3 DNA: TGTGACAGCAGCCGGACTAGCGGGAGGGGGACCGGGGAGCTGTTTTTT; V gene: TRBV12-3/TRBV12-4; D gene: TRBD2; clone size: NA; J gene: TRBJ2-2
CDR3 protein: CSARDASSGSYEQYF; CDR3 DNA: TGCAGTGCTAGAGATGCGTCTAGCGGGAGTTACGAGCAGTACTTC; V gene: TRBV20-1; D gene: TRBD2; clone size: NA; J gene: TRBJ2-7
CDR3 protein: CASSLARTTIQETQYF; CDR3 DNA: TGTGCCAGCAGCTTAGCCAGGACTACAATCCAAGAGACCCAGTACTTC; V gene: TRBV7-2; D gene: NA; clone size: many; J gene: TRBJ2-5
CDR3 protein: CASTEAGSGETQYF; CDR3 DNA: TGTGCCAGCACCGAGGCCGGGTCAGGGGAGACCCAGTACTTC; V gene: TRBV7-2; D gene: NA; clone size: NA; J gene: TRBJ2-5
CDR3 protein: CASSSERILYEQYF; CDR3 DNA: TGTGCCAGCAGTTCGGAGCGGATACTGTACGAGCAGTACTTC; V gene: TRBV12-3/TRBV12-4; D gene: NA; clone size: few; J gene: TRBJ2-7
CDR3 protein: CASSDPYNEQFF; CDR3 DNA: TGTGCCAGCTCCGATCCCTACAATGAGCAGTTCTTC; V gene: TRBV7-3; D gene: NA; clone size: NA; J gene: TRBJ2-1
CDR3 protein: CASSTGAVFEAFF; CDR3 DNA: TGTGCCAGCAGTACGGGAGCGGTTTTTGAAGCTTTCTTT; V gene: TRBV12-3/TRBV12-4; D gene: NA; clone size: many; J gene: TRBJ1-1
CDR3 protein: CATSRARADYGYTF; CDR3 DNA: TGTGCCACCAGCAGAGCCAGGGCGGATTATGGCTACACCTTC; V gene: TRBV15; D gene: NA; clone size: many; J gene: TRBJ1-2
CDR3 protein: CASSFRSNTQYF; CDR3 DNA: TGTGCCAGCAGCTTTAGGTCTAATACGCAGTATTTT; V gene: TRBV5-4; D gene: NA; clone size: few; J gene: TRBJ2-3
CDR3 protein: CASSLLVIAADTQYF; CDR3 DNA: TGTGCCAGCAGCTTATTGGTAATAGCGGCAGATACGCAGTATTTT; V gene: TRBV7-2; D gene: NA; clone size: many; J gene: TRBJ2-3
CDR3 protein: CSAWTSGVSTDTQYF; CDR3 DNA: TGCAGTGCCTGGACTAGCGGGGTTAGCACAGATACGCAGTATTTT; V gene: TRBV20-1; D gene: TRBD2; clone size: NA; J gene: TRBJ2-3
CDR3 protein: CASSLSAEAFF; CDR3 DNA: TGTGCCAGCAGTTTATCTGCTGAAGCTTTCTTT; V gene: TRBV12-3/TRBV12-4; D gene: NA; clone size: few; J gene: TRBJ1-1
CDR3 protein: CASSSREQGDTQYF; CDR3 DNA: TGTGCCAGCAGCTCGCGGGAGCAGGGAGATACGCAGTATTTT; V gene: TRBV7-2; D gene: TRBD2; clone size: NA; J gene: TRBJ2-3
CDR3 protein: CASSQQGDTGELFF; CDR3 DNA: TGTGCCAGCAGCCAACAAGGAGACACCGGGGAGCTGTTTTTT; V gene: TRBV3-1; D gene: NA; clone size: NA; J gene: TRBJ2-2
CDR3 protein: CASSTEGVPDTQYF; CDR3 DNA: TGTGCCAGCAGCACCGAGGGGGTCCCAGATACGCAGTATTTT; V gene: TRBV7-9; D gene: NA; clone size: many; J gene: TRBJ2-3